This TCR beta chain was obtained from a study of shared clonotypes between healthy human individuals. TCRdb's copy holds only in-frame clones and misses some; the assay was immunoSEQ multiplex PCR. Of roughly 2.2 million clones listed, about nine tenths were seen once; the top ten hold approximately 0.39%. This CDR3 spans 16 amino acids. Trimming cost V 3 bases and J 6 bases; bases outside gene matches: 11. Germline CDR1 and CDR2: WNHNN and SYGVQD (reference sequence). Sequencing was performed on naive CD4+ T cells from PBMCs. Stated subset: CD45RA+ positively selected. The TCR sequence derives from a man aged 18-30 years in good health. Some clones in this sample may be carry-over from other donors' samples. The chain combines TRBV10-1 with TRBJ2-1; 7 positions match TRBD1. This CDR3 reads CASSDRDSPVFNEQFF. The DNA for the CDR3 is TGCGCCAGCAGTGACCGGGACAGCCCAGTATTCAATGAGCAGTTCTTC.